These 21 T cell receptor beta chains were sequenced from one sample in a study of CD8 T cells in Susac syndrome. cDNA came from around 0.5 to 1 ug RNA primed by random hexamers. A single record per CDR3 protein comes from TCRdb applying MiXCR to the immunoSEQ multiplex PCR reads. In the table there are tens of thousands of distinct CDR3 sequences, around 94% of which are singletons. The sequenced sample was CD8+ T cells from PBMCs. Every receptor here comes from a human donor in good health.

CDR3 in DNA: TGTGCCAGCAGCGCGGGGGGCGGCGCCGGGGAGCTGTTTTTT. Amino acid sequence: CASSAGGGAGELFF. The chain employs TRBV9 and TRBJ2-2; D might be TRBD2 (7 bases). This CDR3 is 14 amino acids long. Trimming removed 3 bases from V and 6 bases from J, with 12 bases in between. Germline CDR1 reads SGDLS; CDR2 reads YYNGEE.

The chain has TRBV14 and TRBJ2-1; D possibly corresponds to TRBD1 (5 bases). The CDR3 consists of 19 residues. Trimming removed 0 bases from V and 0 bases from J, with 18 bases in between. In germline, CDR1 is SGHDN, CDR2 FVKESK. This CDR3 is CASSQDAVAGPSSYNEQFF. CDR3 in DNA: TGTGCCAGCAGCCAAGATGCTGTCGCAGGGCCTAGCTCCTACAATGAGCAGTTCTTC. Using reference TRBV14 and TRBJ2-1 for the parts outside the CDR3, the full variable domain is EAGVTQFPSHSVIEKGQTVTLRCDPISGHDNLYWYRRVMGKEIKFLLHFVKESKQDESGMPNNRFLAERTGGTYSTLKVQPAELEDSGVYFCASSQDAVAGPSSYNEQFFGPGTRLTVL.

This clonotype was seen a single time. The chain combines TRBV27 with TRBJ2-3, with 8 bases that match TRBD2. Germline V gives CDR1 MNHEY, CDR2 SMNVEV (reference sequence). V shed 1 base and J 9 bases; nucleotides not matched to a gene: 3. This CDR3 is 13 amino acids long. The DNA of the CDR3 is TGTGCCAGCAGTTTATTCGGGGGGGACACGCAGTATTTT. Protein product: CASSLFGGDTQYF.

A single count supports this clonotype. This CDR3 reads CSARDRDLDSYNEQFF. In nucleotides, the CDR3 is TGCAGTGCTAGAGACCGCGACTTAGACTCCTACAATGAGCAGTTCTTC. The gene calls are TRBV20-1 and TRBJ2-1, with D hard to call. Germline-derived CDR1 and CDR2 are DFQATT and SNEGSKA (reference sequence). This CDR3 comprises 16 residues. V lost 0 bases and J 0 bases, leaving 12 bases between the germline ends.

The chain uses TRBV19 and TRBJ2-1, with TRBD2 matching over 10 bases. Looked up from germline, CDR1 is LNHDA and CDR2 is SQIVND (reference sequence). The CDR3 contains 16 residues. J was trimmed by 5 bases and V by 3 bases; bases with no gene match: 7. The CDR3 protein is CASSIFRTSGNNEQFF. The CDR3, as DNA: TGTGCCAGTAGTATCTTTAGGACTAGCGGTAACAATGAGCAGTTCTTC. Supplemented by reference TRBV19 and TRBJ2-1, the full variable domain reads DGGITQSPKYLFRKEGQNVTLSCEQNLNHDAMYWYRQDPGQGLRLIYYSQIVNDFQKGDIAEGYSVSREKKESFPLTVTSAQKNPTAFYLCASSIFRTSGNNEQFFGPGTRLTVL.

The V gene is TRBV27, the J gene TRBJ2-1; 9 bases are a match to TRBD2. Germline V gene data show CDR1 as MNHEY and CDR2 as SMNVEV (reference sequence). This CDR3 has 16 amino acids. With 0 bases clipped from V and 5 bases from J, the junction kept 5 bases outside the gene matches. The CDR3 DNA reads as TGTGCCAGCAGTTTATCGCCTAGCGGGACCCACAATGAGCAGTTCTTC. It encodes CASSLSPSGTHNEQFF.

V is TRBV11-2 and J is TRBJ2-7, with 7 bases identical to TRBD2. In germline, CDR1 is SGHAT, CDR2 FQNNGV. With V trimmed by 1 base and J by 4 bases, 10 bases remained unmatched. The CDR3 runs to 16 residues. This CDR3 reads CASSLGSLAASYEQYV. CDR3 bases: TGTGCCAGCAGCTTAGGATCTCTAGCGGCCAGTTACGAGCAGTACGTC.

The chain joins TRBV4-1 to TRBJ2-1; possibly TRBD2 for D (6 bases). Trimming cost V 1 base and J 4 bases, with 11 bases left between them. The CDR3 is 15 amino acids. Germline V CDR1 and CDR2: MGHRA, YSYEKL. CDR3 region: CASSQVNSGYNEQFF. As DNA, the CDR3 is TGCGCCAGCAGCCAAGTTAATAGCGGATACAATGAGCAGTTCTTC.

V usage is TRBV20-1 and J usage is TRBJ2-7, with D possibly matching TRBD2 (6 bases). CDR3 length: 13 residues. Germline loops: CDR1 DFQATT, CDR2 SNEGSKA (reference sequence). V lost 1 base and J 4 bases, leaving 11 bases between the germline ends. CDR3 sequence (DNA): TGCAGTGCTAGAGTCTGGAGGGAATACGAGCAGTACGTC. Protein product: CSARVWREYEQYV.

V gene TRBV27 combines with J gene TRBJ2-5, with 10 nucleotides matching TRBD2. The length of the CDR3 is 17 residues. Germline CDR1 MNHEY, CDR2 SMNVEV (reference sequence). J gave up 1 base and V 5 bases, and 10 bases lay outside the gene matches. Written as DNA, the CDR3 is TGTGCCAGCAGTCCGCTCGGGACTAGCGCTGGCCAAGAGACCCAGTACTTC. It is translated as CASSPLGTSAGQETQYF.

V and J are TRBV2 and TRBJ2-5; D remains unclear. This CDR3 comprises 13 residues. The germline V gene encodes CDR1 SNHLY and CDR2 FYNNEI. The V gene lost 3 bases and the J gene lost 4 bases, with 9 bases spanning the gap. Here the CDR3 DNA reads TGTGCCAGCAGTGATGTTCTGAGAGAGACCCAGTACTTC. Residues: CASSDVLRETQYF.

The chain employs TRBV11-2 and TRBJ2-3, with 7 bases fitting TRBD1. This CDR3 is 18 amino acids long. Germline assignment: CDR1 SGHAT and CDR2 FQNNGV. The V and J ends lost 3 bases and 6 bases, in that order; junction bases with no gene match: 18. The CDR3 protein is CASSFPRDSHKRVDTQYF. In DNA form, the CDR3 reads TGTGCCAGCAGCTTCCCCCGGGACAGTCACAAAAGGGTGGATACGCAGTATTTT.

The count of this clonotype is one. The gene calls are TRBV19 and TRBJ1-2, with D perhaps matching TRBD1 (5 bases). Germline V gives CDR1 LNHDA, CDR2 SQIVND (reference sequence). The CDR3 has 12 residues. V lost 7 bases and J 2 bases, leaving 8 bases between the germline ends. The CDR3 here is CASMWGNYGYTF. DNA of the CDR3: TGTGCCAGTATGTGGGGGAACTATGGCTACACCTTC.

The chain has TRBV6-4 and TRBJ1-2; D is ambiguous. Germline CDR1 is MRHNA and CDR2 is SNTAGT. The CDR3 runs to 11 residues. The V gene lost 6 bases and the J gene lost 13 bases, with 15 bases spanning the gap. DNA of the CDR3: TGTGCCAGCAGACCTGTAAAAGTCGGCACCTTC. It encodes CASRPVKVGTF.

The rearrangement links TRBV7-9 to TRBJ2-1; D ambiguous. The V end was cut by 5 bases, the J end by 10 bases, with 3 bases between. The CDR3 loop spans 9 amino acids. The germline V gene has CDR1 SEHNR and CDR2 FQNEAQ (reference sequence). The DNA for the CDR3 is TGTGCCAGCAGCCCGGAGCAGTTCTTC. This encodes CASSPEQFF.

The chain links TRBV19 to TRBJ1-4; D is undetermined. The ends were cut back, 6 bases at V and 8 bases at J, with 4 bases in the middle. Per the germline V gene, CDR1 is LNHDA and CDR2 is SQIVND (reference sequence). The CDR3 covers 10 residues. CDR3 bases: TGTGCCAGTAGGGCCGAAAAACTGTTTTTT. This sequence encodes CASRAEKLFF.

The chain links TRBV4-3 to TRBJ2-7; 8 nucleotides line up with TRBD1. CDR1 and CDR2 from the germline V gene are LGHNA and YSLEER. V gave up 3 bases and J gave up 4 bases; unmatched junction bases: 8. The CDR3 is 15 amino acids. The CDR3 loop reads CASSQRQGSGYEQYF. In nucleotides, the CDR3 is TGCGCCAGCAGCCAGAGACAGGGGTCGGGTTACGAGCAGTACTTC.

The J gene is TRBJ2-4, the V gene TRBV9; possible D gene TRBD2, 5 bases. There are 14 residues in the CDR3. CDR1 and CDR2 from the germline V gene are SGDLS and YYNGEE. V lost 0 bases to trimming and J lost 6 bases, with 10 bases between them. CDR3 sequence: CASSVDGEINIQYF. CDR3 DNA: TGTGCCAGCAGCGTAGACGGGGAGATAAACATTCAGTACTTC.

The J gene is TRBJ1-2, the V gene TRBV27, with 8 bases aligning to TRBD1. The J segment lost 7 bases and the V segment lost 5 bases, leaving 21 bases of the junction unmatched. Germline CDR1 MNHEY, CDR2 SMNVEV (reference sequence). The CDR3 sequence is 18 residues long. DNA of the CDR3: TGTGCCAGCAGTCTTGCGGGGGGACAGGTCCATCCACTGAGTGGCTACACCTTC. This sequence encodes CASSLAGGQVHPLSGYTF.

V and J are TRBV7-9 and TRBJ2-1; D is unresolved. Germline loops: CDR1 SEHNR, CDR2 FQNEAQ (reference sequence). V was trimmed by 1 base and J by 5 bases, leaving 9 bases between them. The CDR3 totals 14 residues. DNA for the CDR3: TGTGCCAGCAGCTTAGTTGGCTATAACAATGAGCAGTTCTTC. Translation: CASSLVGYNNEQFF.

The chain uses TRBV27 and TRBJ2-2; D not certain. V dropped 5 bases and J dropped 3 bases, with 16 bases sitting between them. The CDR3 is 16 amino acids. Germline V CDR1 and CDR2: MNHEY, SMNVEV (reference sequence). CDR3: CASSPSVGSYTGELFF. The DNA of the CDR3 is TGTGCCAGCAGTCCCTCGGTAGGGTCTTACACCGGGGAGCTGTTTTTT.